The 21 T cell receptor beta chains in this list originate from one sample, sequenced in a study of T-cell memory formation after mild COVID-19 (TCRdb year 2021). Library prep was done by 5' RACE. Sequencing took place on an Illumina NovaSeq 6000. Starting from the raw public reads, TCRdb applied fastp trimming at Q25, assembled clones with MiXCR and retained in-frame beta chains. Rows matching on CDR3 protein sequence are summarized as one entry with the most common DNA and genes. This sample comprises 80,000 to 95,000 distinct CDR3 sequences, more than 20% of them detected only once. Less than 55% of the sample belongs to the ten largest clones. The sequencing input was PBMCs or a T cell subset sorted from them (not recorded which). The receptors originated from a man aged 18 to 30 who had mild COVID-19 (a few samples of this study predate the infection). The sample titles of this study are shuffled in the database, so cell type and time point are left out; the donor was told from shared clones.

The chain links TRBV4-1 to TRBJ1-1; D ambiguous. The length of the CDR3 is 14 residues. The germline CDR1 and CDR2 sequences are MGHRA and YSYEKL. V lost 2 bases, J lost 1 base, and 8 bases lay in between. CDR3 amino acids: CASSQWGGNTEAFF. As DNA, the CDR3 is TGCGCCAGCAGCCAATGGGGAGGGAACACTGAAGCTTTCTTT.

The V gene is TRBV29-1, the J gene TRBJ1-4, with no clear D. V was shortened by 1 base and J by 11 bases, with 8 bases between the two germline ends. The CDR3 is 11 residues long. Per germline, CDR1 SQVTM and CDR2 ANQGSEA. The CDR3 DNA reads TGCAGCGTTGAAGTACAAGGGAAACTGTTTTTT. This encodes CSVEVQGKLFF. The whole variable domain, filled in from reference TRBV29-1 and TRBJ1-4, reads SAVISQKPSRDICQRGTSLTIQCQVDSQVTMMFWYRQQPGQSLTLIATANQGSEATYESGFVIDKFPISRPNLTFSTLTVSNMSPEDSSIYLCSVEVQGKLFFGSGTQLSVL.

The chain employs TRBV19 and TRBJ2-7; maybe TRBD2 (6 bases). The CDR3 is 12 amino acids. The germline gives CDR1 LNHDA, CDR2 SQIVND (reference sequence). V shed 6 bases and J shed 7 bases, with 13 bases lying between them. The CDR3 DNA reads TGTGCCAGTAGACACGGGAGTTCGGAGCAGTACTTC. This encodes CASRHGSSEQYF.

The rearrangement uses TRBV7-6 and TRBJ1-5, with D unresolved. Germline V gene data show CDR1 as SGHVS and CDR2 as FNYEAQ. V gave up 5 bases and J gave up 6 bases, with 17 bases separating them. This CDR3 spans 15 amino acids. CDR3 in amino acids: CASSPTSETVQPQHF. The CDR3 nucleotides read TGTGCCAGCAGCCCGACGTCCGAGACGGTTCAGCCCCAGCATTTT.

This clonotype was counted a few times. The chain links TRBV7-9 to TRBJ1-4; TRBD1 matches 8 bases. The CDR3 is 18 amino acids. J lost 3 bases, V lost 8 bases, and 17 bases had no gene match. Per germline, CDR1 SEHNR and CDR2 FQNEAQ (reference sequence). The CDR3 is CASQFFGTGRRANEKLFF. CDR3 DNA sequence: TGTGCCAGCCAGTTTTTCGGGACAGGTCGGCGGGCTAATGAAAAACTGTTTTTT.

The V gene is TRBV5-1, the J gene TRBJ2-7, with 8 nucleotides matching TRBD1. V lost 4 bases to trimming and J lost 3 bases; unmatched junction nucleotides: 6. This CDR3 has 14 residues. The V gene's germline CDR1 is SGHRS and CDR2 YFSETQ. CDR3 DNA: TGCGCCAGCAGCATCCGGGACAGGTTCTACGAGCAGTACTTC. Protein: CASSIRDRFYEQYF.

The rearrangement uses TRBV5-1 and TRBJ2-5; tentatively, D is TRBD2 (5 bases). CDR3 length equals 13 residues. The germline CDR1 and CDR2 sequences are SGHRS and YFSETQ. The V end lost 4 bases, the J end lost 1 base, and 8 bases lay between the germline ends. The CDR3 reads CASSPRGQETQYF. In nucleotides, the CDR3 is TGCGCCAGCAGCCCCCGGGGCCAAGAGACCCAGTACTTC.

CDR3 residues: CASSLTGGYYEQYF. CDR3 bases: TGTGCCAGCAGCTTGACAGGGGGCTACTACGAGCAGTACTTC. The chain links TRBV5-7 to TRBJ2-7; 9 nucleotides match TRBD1. TRBV5-7 is an open reading frame, and its role is uncertain. The CDR3 runs to 14 residues. The V segment lost 1 base and the J segment 3 bases; nucleotides outside the gene matches: 2.

This clonotype was found a few times. The rearrangement joins TRBV7-9 to TRBJ2-7; D may be TRBD1 or TRBD2 (5 bases each). There are 15 residues in the CDR3. Germline CDR1 is SEHNR and CDR2 is FQNEAQ (reference sequence). The V end was cut by 5 bases, the J end by 3 bases, with 17 bases between. CDR3 DNA sequence: TGTGCCAGCAGCGGAGTGGGGGTTGATTACTACGAGCAGTACTTC. Translated, it gives CASSGVGVDYYEQYF. Using reference TRBV7-9 and TRBJ2-7 for the parts outside the CDR3, the full variable domain is DTGVSQNPRHKITKRGQNVTFRCDPISEHNRLYWYRQTLGQGPEFLTYFQNEAQLEKSRLLSDRFSAERPKGSFSTLEIQRTEQGDSAMYLCASSGVGVDYYEQYFGPGTRLTVT.

This clonotype turned up a few times. This chain uses TRBV18 with TRBJ1-5, with 7 bases identical to TRBD1. This CDR3 comprises 13 residues. Germline values: CDR1 KGHSH, CDR2 LQKENI. V lost 5 bases, J lost 9 bases, and 7 bases stayed unmatched. The CDR3, as DNA: TGTGCCAGCTCAGAGACAGGGCCCCTGCCCCAGCATTTT. Translating it yields CASSETGPLPQHF.

This clonotype has a count of ten or more. The CDR3 loop is CASSLSGGGQYEQYF. Here the CDR3 DNA reads TGTGCCAGCAGCTTATCCGGCGGGGGGCAGTACGAGCAGTACTTC. The chain couples TRBV7-6 to TRBJ2-7, with TRBD2 matching over 8 bases. The CDR3 sequence is 15 residues long. V shed 2 bases, J shed 4 bases, and the junction held 7 bases outside the gene matches. The germline gives CDR1 SGHVS, CDR2 FNYEAQ.

V gene TRBV7-3 combines with J gene TRBJ2-3, with D possibly being TRBD1 or TRBD2 (5 bases each). Germline lookup yields CDR1 SGHTA and CDR2 FQGTGA. The V and J ends lost 5 bases and 10 bases respectively, with 22 bases between them. There are 15 residues in the CDR3. CDR3 nucleotides: TGTGCCAGCAGCCGGGGCATTTTGAGTCAGGGCGCGCAGTATTTT. This codes for CASSRGILSQGAQYF. The full variable domain, with the rest looked up from reference TRBV7-3 and TRBJ2-3, is GAGVSQTPSNKVTEKGKYVELRCDPISGHTALYWYRQSLGQGPEFLIYFQGTGAADDSGLPNDRFFAVRPEGSVSTLKIQRTERGDSAVYLCASSRGILSQGAQYFGPGTRLTVL.

This clonotype was detected a few times. The J gene is TRBJ2-2, the V gene TRBV11-2; possibly TRBD2 for D (6 bases). Trimming pared 3 bases from V and 1 base from J, leaving 9 bases between. Germline CDR1 is SGHAT and CDR2 is FQNNGV. CDR3 size: 15 residues. The CDR3 reads CASSLISGNTGELFF. CDR3 sequence (DNA): TGTGCCAGCAGCTTGATTAGCGGGAACACCGGGGAGCTGTTTTTT. Supplemented by reference TRBV11-2 and TRBJ2-2, the full variable domain reads EAGVAQSPRYKIIEKRQSVAFWCNPISGHATLYWYQQILGQGPKLLIQFQNNGVVDDSQLPKDRFSAERLKGVDSTLKIQPAKLEDSAVYLCASSLISGNTGELFFGEGSRLTVL.

Only a few counts were recorded for this clonotype. This sequence joins TRBV12-3 or TRBV12-4 and TRBJ2-7, with 7 bases lining up with TRBD1. J was trimmed by 7 bases and V by 6 bases; bases with no gene match: 12. The CDR3 runs to 14 residues. The CDR3 is CASSPGTAIREQYF. CDR3 bases: TGTGCCAGCAGCCCCGGGACAGCCATTCGGGAGCAGTACTTC.

This clonotype was found a few times. The genes are TRBV10-3 and TRBJ2-2, with D perhaps matching TRBD2 (5 bases). V was cut by 1 base and J by 6 bases, with 6 bases left in between. Germline assignment: CDR1 ENHRY and CDR2 SYGVKD. The CDR3 is 13 residues long. CDR3 sequence reads: CAISEWGAGELFF. CDR3 coding DNA: TGTGCCATCAGTGAGTGGGGAGCCGGGGAGCTGTTTTTT.

This clonotype has just a few counts. CDR3 sequence (DNA): TGTGCCAGCAGCTTAAGGTCTCGGCGCGATGAGCAGTTCTTC. This gives the protein CASSLRSRRDEQFF. The rearrangement joins TRBV7-2 to TRBJ2-1; the D is unclear. The length of the CDR3 is 14 residues. V lost 2 bases to trimming and J lost 8 bases, with 13 bases between them. The germline gives CDR1 SGHTA, CDR2 FQGNSA.

This clonotype turned up a few times. The chain recombines TRBV6-2 or TRBV6-3 with TRBJ2-2, with TRBD1 matching over 9 bases. Trimming at V came to 6 bases and at J to 5 bases, leaving 7 bases not matched to a gene. CDR1 is MNHEY and CDR2 is SVGEGT in the germline V gene. The CDR3 covers 15 residues. The CDR3, as DNA: TGTGCCAGCAGCCCGGGACAGGGATTTACCGGGGAGCTGTTTTTT. Residues: CASSPGQGFTGELFF.

The chain joins TRBV12-3 or TRBV12-4 to TRBJ2-1; TRBD1 is a possible D gene (5 bases). Trimming removed 4 bases at V and 7 bases at J, with 14 bases between. This CDR3 region has 14 residues. The CDR3 bases are TGTGCCAGCAGTTCAGGGAAGGGTCGGAATGAGCAGTTCTTC. This translates into CASSSGKGRNEQFF.

The chain has TRBV30 and TRBJ1-5; 9 nucleotides match TRBD1. The ends lost 2 bases at V and 7 bases at J; junction bases unmatched: 9. Germline values: CDR1 GTSNPN, CDR2 SVGIG (reference sequence). This CDR3 has 15 amino acids. The CDR3 DNA follows: TGTGCCTGGAGTCCGGGACAGGGCATGACCCAGCCCCAGCATTTT. Translated, it gives CAWSPGQGMTQPQHF.

This clonotype was seen many times. The chain couples TRBV7-9 to TRBJ2-5; 8 bases line up with TRBD1. Germline loops: CDR1 SEHNR, CDR2 FQNEAQ (reference sequence). CDR3 length: 16 amino acids. With V trimmed by 5 bases and J by 2 bases, 10 bases remained unmatched. CDR3 loop: CASSPYRGQAQETQYF. CDR3 coding DNA: TGTGCCAGCAGCCCCTATAGGGGACAGGCACAAGAGACCCAGTACTTC.

In its sample, this clonotype was seen a few times. The chain's CDR3 is CASSYSVGETYGYTF. In nucleotides, the CDR3 is TGTGCCAGCAGTTACTCGGTAGGGGAGACCTATGGCTACACCTTC. The chain joins TRBV6-5 to TRBJ1-2; the D gene is possibly TRBD1 (5 bases). V dropped 0 bases and J dropped 4 bases, with 12 bases sitting between them. Germline V gene sequence: CDR1 MNHEY, CDR2 SVGAGI. The CDR3 extends over 15 amino acids.